This T cell receptor (beta chain) emerged from a study of blood T cell repertoires in COVID-19. The ends lost 7 bases at V and 6 bases at J; junction bases unmatched: 10. The CDR3 has 15 amino acids. Germline CDR1 reads SNHLY; CDR2 reads FYNNEI. Clones were read by immunoSEQ multiplex PCR, and TCRdb kept only the in-frame ones, dropping some. This table holds under 150,000 clones, around nine tenths found once. Sequencing was done on a sample of peripheral blood. The J gene is TRBJ2-2, the V gene TRBV2, with TRBD1 matching 8 bases. This TCR derives from a man aged 45 to 65 with active or convalescent COVID-19. In DNA, the CDR3 is TGTGCCAGCACCCGAGGACAGGGAAGGCCCGGGGAGCTGTTTTTT. The encoded protein is CASTRGQGRPGELFF.